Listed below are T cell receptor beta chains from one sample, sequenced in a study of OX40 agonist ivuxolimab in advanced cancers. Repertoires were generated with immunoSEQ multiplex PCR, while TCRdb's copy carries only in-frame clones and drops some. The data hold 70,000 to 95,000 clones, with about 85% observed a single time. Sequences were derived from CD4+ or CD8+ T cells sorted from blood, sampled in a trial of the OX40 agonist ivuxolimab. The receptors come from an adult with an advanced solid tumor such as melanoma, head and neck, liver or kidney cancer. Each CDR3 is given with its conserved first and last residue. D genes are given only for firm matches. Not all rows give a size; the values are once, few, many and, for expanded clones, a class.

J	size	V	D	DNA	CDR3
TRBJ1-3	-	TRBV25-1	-	TGTGCCAGCAGTGATCCCCTGGGAAACACCATATATTTT	CASSDPLGNTIYF
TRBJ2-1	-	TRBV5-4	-	TGTGCCAGCAGCTTTCCCCGACCTAGTCAGTCGGGCAATGAGCAGTTCTTC	CASSFPRPSQSGNEQFF
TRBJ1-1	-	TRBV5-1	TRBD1	TGCGCCAGCAGACTCCGGGAGGGGGCGGTGGGCACTGAAGCTTTCTTT	CASRLREGAVGTEAFF
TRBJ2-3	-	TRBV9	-	TGTGCCAGCAGCCCCCAGGGGATGGGGGGGGGCACAGATACGCAGTATTTT	CASSPQGMGGGTDTQYF
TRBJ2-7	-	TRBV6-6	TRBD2	TGTGCCAGCAGATCTAGACTAGCGGGGGCCTACGAGCAGTACTTC	CASRSRLAGAYEQYF
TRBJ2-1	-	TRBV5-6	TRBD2	TGTGCCAGCAGCTTGGGACTAGCGGGGGGCAATGAGCAGTTCTTC	CASSLGLAGGNEQFF
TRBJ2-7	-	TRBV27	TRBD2	TGTGCCAGCAAGCGGGAGTCAAAAGGGGAGCAGTACTTC	CASKRESKGEQYF
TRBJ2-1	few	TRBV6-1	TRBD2	TGTGCCAGCAGTAGCCTAGCGGGAAATGAGCAGTTCTTC	CASSSLAGNEQFF
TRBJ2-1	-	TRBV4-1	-	TGCGCCAGCAGCCAAGATTTTAGGGGAAGGGAATCCTACAATGAGCAGTTCTTC	CASSQDFRGRESYNEQFF
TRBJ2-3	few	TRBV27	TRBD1	TGTGCCAGCAGACTCGGACAGGACACAGATACGCAGTATTTT	CASRLGQDTDTQYF
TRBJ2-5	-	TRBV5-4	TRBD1	TGTGCCAGCAGCTTTTCTCCGGACAGGGTTGAGGGGACCCAGTACTTC	CASSFSPDRVEGTQYF
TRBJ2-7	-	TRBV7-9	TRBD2	TGTGCCAGCAGCCACGATTCCCGGGACTATAACTCCTACGAGCAGTACTTC	CASSHDSRDYNSYEQYF
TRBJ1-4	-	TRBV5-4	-	TGTGCCAGCAGATTCCTCGGAGGGGGTTCTAATGAAAAACTGTTTTTT	CASRFLGGGSNEKLFF
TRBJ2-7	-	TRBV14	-	TGTGCCAGCAGCTCCTTGATCCGTGCGAGCGAGCAGTACTTC	CASSSLIRASEQYF
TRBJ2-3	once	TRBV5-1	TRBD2	TGCGCCAGCAGCCTTAGCGGGAGGGGGGGCACAGATACGCAGTATTTT	CASSLSGRGGTDTQYF
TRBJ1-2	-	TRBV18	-	TGTGCCAGCTCACCACAAGTTCTGTCCGGGCTTGGCTACACCTTC	CASSPQVLSGLGYTF
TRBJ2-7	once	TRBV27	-	TGTGCCAGCAGTTTACCGTCCGAGGGGGGTGTCGAGCAGTACTTC	CASSLPSEGGVEQYF
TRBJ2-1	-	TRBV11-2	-	TGTGCCAGCAGCTTAGGGGTGGATGAGCAGTTCTTC	CASSLGVDEQFF
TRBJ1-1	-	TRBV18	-	TGTGCCAGCTCACTGGACGGGAACACTGAAGCTTTCTTT	CASSLDGNTEAFF
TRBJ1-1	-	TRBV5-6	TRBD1	TGTGCCAGCAGCTTGGTGTCGGGACAGGGGGTAGCTTTCTTT	CASSLVSGQGVAFF
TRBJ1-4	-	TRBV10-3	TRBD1	TGTGCCATCAGTGAGTATAAAGTGGGGCAGGGGGCGACTGAAAAACTGTTTTTT	CAISEYKVGQGATEKLFF
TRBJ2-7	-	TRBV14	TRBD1	TGTGCCAGCAGCCGGTCGGGACAGGGTAACGAGCAGTACTTC	CASSRSGQGNEQYF
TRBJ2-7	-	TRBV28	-	TGTGCCAGCAACCACGGGACGGCGACCTACGAGCAGTACTTC	CASNHGTATYEQYF